These T cell receptor beta chains were read from a single sample in a study of OX40 agonist ivuxolimab in advanced cancers. Generated by immunoSEQ multiplex PCR, the TCRdb table keeps only in-frame clones and is missing some. The sample carries about 58,000 clones, roughly 83% recorded once. Sequencing was performed on CD4+ or CD8+ T cells sorted from blood, taken in a trial of the OX40 agonist ivuxolimab. The receptors come from an adult with an advanced solid tumor such as melanoma, head and neck, liver or kidney cancer. The CDR3 runs from the conserved cysteine through the conserved F or W. The order of the fields is D gene, V gene, clone size, J gene, CDR3 DNA, CDR3 protein. D genes are given only for firm matches. Only part of the rows carry a size: once, few, many, or a class if the clone is expanded.

TRBD1	TRBV19	NA	TRBJ2-3	TGTGCCAGTAGTATACCGAGACAGGGCAAACATACGCAGTATTTT	CASSIPRQGKHTQYF
TRBD1	TRBV6-6	NA	TRBJ1-2	TGTGCCAGCAGAACGACAGGGGGCGAAAGCTACACCTTC	CASRTTGGESYTF
NA	TRBV7-2	NA	TRBJ1-6	TGTGCCAGCAGCCCCCTTGAGGGCTCCTATAATTCACCCCTCCACTTT	CASSPLEGSYNSPLHF
NA	TRBV5-1	few	TRBJ1-5	TGCGCCAGCAGCCCACTCCACGGGGAGGGTCAGCCCCAGCATTTT	CASSPLHGEGQPQHF
NA	TRBV7-6	NA	TRBJ2-7	TGTGCCAGCAGCTTAGCCGATGGGGCCTACGAGCAGTACTTC	CASSLADGAYEQYF
NA	TRBV6-6	NA	TRBJ2-6	TGTGCCAGCAGTTACTCGCCGGGAGATGGGGCCAACGTCCTGACTTTC	CASSYSPGDGANVLTF
TRBD1	TRBV28	NA	TRBJ1-5	TGTGCCAACAGTGGACAGGGGCCCCAGCATTTT	CANSGQGPQHF
TRBD1	TRBV25-1	NA	TRBJ1-2	TGTGCCAGCAGTAACACGGGACAGGATGGCTACACCTTC	CASSNTGQDGYTF
TRBD1	TRBV7-3	NA	TRBJ2-1	TGTGCCAGCAGCCCCCGAGGGGGCCTCCTCTCCTACAATGAGCAGTTCTTC	CASSPRGGLLSYNEQFF
TRBD2	TRBV29-1	once	TRBJ2-5	TGCAGCGTTGATCCTCGACTAGCGGGAGATGAGACCCAGTACTTC	CSVDPRLAGDETQYF
TRBD1	TRBV4-1	NA	TRBJ2-3	TGCGCCAGCAGCCAACCCCTAGGGACAGGGGGTTCAGATACGCAGTATTTT	CASSQPLGTGGSDTQYF
TRBD1	TRBV4-1	NA	TRBJ2-5	TGCGCCAGCAGCCGCCTGACAGGGGTTGGCCAAGAGACCCAGTACTTC	CASSRLTGVGQETQYF
TRBD1	TRBV10-3	once	TRBJ2-7	TGTGCCATCAGTTTCCCAGGACAGGGGGGTTACGAGCAGTACTTC	CAISFPGQGGYEQYF
TRBD1	TRBV7-9	NA	TRBJ2-5	TGTGCCAGCAGCTTAGTCTTCGGACAGGGGGCTAGGAGGGAGACCCAGTACTTC	CASSLVFGQGARRETQYF
NA	TRBV5-8	NA	TRBJ2-3	TGTGCCAGCAGCTTGGATCCTAGCACAGATACGCAGTATTTT	CASSLDPSTDTQYF
TRBD2	TRBV4-3	once	TRBJ2-3	TGCGCCAGCAGCCAAGAGCCAGCGGGGATTAGCACAGATACGCAGTATTTT	CASSQEPAGISTDTQYF
NA	TRBV6-5	NA	TRBJ1-4	TGTGCCAGCAGTTACCCCACCGCTGAAAAACTGTTTTTT	CASSYPTAEKLFF
TRBD2	TRBV18	NA	TRBJ2-1	TGTGCCAGCTCACCACCGGTGGTAGCGGGGGGGCACTCCTACAATGAGCAGTTCTTC	CASSPPVVAGGHSYNEQFF
NA	TRBV30	NA	TRBJ1-2	TGTGCCTGGAGTGGCGGGGTTGGCTATGGCTACACCTTC	CAWSGGVGYGYTF
NA	TRBV7-8	NA	TRBJ1-3	TGTGCCAGCAGCTTAGTCGGGGGCTACTCTGGAAACACCATATATTTT	CASSLVGGYSGNTIYF
NA	TRBV29-1	NA	TRBJ1-1	TGCAGCGGGAGCGGGGGGCCGACCATGAACACTGAAGCTTTCTTT	CSGSGGPTMNTEAFF
NA	TRBV4-1	NA	TRBJ1-2	TGCGCCAGCAGCCCCCCGGGGGCTAACTATGGCTACACCTTC	CASSPPGANYGYTF
NA	TRBV7-3	NA	TRBJ2-5	TGTGCCAGCAGCCCAACGGGGTACCAAGAGACCCAGTACTTC	CASSPTGYQETQYF
NA	TRBV5-1	NA	TRBJ1-1	TGCGCCAGCCGAGGACAAAACACTGAAGCTTTCTTT	CASRGQNTEAFF
TRBD2	TRBV7-1	NA	TRBJ2-1	TGTGCCAGCAGCTTATCAACTAGCGGGGGCCGAGGTGAGCAGTTCTTC	CASSLSTSGGRGEQFF
NA	TRBV4-1	once	TRBJ1-2	TGCGCCAGCAGCCAAGCAGGGGCTAACTATGGCTACACCTTC	CASSQAGANYGYTF
TRBD1	TRBV5-5	NA	TRBJ1-3	TGTGCCAGCAGCGTCGCCGGGACAGGGGGTGGAAACACCATATATTTT	CASSVAGTGGGNTIYF